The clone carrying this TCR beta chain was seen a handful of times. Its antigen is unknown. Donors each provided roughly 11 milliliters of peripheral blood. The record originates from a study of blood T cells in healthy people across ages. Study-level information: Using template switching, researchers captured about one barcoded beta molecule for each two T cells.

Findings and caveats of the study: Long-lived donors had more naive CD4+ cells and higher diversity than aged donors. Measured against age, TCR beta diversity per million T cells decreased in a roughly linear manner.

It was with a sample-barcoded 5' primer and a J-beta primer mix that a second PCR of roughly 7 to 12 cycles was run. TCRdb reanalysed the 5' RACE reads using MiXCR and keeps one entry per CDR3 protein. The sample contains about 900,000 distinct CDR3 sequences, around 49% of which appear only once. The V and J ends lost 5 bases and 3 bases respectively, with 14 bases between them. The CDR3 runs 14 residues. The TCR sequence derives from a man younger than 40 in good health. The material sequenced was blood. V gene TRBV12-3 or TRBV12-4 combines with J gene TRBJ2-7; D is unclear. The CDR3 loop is CASSPRSRNYEQYF. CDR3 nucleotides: TGTGCCAGCAGTCCACGGTCCCGGAACTACGAGCAGTACTTC.